The T cell receptor (beta chain) described here comes from a study of T cell responses to AZD1222 COVID-19 vaccine. General study findings and limits: After the peak T cell response, and only then, were repertoires sampled. Reportedly, nearly half the spike-specific TCRs target unmutated variant regions.

Produced via immunoSEQ multiplex PCR; TCRdb's table is partial and in-frame only. The sample includes 95,000 to 100,000 clones, roughly 86% of them seen just once. On this clone itself: The target antigen is unknown.

V gave up 0 bases and J gave up 4 bases, with 5 bases separating them. Per germline, CDR1 SGHNT and CDR2 YYREEE (reference sequence). The CDR3 consists of 13 residues. The clonotype was recovered from an adult who received the AZD1222 COVID-19 vaccine. V and J are TRBV5-4 and TRBJ2-1, with D uncertain. The sample was peripheral blood, taken 28 days after the second AZD1222 dose. This CDR3 reads CASSLETYNEQFF. The CDR3 DNA is TGTGCCAGCAGCTTGGAGACTTACAATGAGCAGTTCTTC.